One sample yielded the 9 T cell receptor beta chains listed below, sequenced in a study of blood T cell repertoires in COVID-19. Clones were read by immunoSEQ multiplex PCR, and TCRdb kept only the in-frame ones, dropping some. The sample holds fewer than 250,000 clones; 82% are singletons and the top ten take around 4.7%. Material: peripheral blood. All receptors derive from a woman aged 70-85 years with acute or convalescent COVID-19.

V and J are TRBV28 and TRBJ1-2; D not resolved. Germline values: CDR1 MDHEN, CDR2 SYDVKM. Deletions cut 5 bases from V and 5 bases from J, with 12 bases between. The CDR3 has 13 amino acids. The DNA for the CDR3 is TGTGCCAGCAGTCTAGCCTGGGTTTATGGCTACACCTTC. It codes for CASSLAWVYGYTF.

CDR3 in amino acids: CASSERTGVSPLHF. CDR3 nucleotides: TGTGCCAGCAGCGAGAGAACAGGGGTTTCACCCCTCCACTTT. The J gene is TRBJ1-6, the V gene TRBV9; TRBD1 matches 7 bases. V lost 3 bases to trimming and J lost 9 bases; unmatched junction nucleotides: 6. Germline V lookup: CDR1 SGDLS, CDR2 YYNGEE. There are 14 residues in the CDR3. The full variable domain, rest sourced from reference TRBV9 and TRBJ1-6, is DSGVTQTPKHLITATGQRVTLRCSPRSGDLSVYWYQQSLDQGLQFLIQYYNGEERAKGNILERFSAQQFPDLHSELNLSSLELGDSALYFCASSERTGVSPLHFGNGTRLTVT.

The chain combines TRBV5-1 with TRBJ2-1; TRBD2 is a possible D gene (6 bases). Germline V gene sequence: CDR1 SGHRS, CDR2 YFSETQ. The CDR3 loop spans 17 amino acids. The germline V and J ends were trimmed by 2 bases and 4 bases, with 19 bases remaining between them. The CDR3 region is CASSFAWGRRFYNEQFF. The CDR3 nucleotides read TGCGCCAGCAGCTTTGCATGGGGGAGGCGATTTTACAATGAGCAGTTCTTC.

This chain joins TRBV4-3 and TRBJ1-3, with a weak D call TRBD1 (5 bases). Germline lookup yields CDR1 LGHNA and CDR2 YSLEER. The germline V and J ends were trimmed by 0 bases and 0 bases, with 12 bases remaining between them. The CDR3 spans 17 residues. The CDR3 DNA reads as TGCGCCAGCAGCCAAGAACCCCAGGGCATCTCTGGAAACACCATATATTTT. Its protein product is CASSQEPQGISGNTIYF.

V gene TRBV10-3 combines with J gene TRBJ1-3; D possibly corresponds to TRBD1 (5 bases). This CDR3 region has 14 residues. Trimming took off 6 bases at V and 3 bases at J, with 12 bases between the two ends. From germline, CDR1 is ENHRY and CDR2 SYGVKD. CDR3 sequence reads: CAISPDNIGNTIYF. Here the CDR3 DNA reads TGTGCCATCAGCCCGGACAATATTGGAAACACCATATATTTT.

CDR3 sequence reads: CASSAHSYASTDTQYF. The DNA for the CDR3 is TGTGCCAGCAGTGCCCACAGTTATGCTAGCACAGATACGCAGTATTTT. This sequence joins TRBV6-1 and TRBJ2-3; D ambiguous. Germline V lookup: CDR1 MNHNS, CDR2 SASEGT. CDR3 size: 16 residues. The germline V and J ends were trimmed by 4 bases and 0 bases, with 14 bases remaining between them.

This rearrangement joins TRBV5-4 to TRBJ1-3; D remains ambiguous. CDR3 length: 15 residues. The V and J ends lost 4 bases and 0 bases respectively, with 11 bases between them. The germline gives CDR1 SGHNT, CDR2 YYREEE (reference sequence). CDR3 residues: CASSGQPSSGNTIYF. The CDR3 region has the DNA TGTGCCAGCAGCGGGCAGCCGAGCTCTGGAAACACCATATATTTT. The entire variable domain, with the rest obtained from reference TRBV5-4 and TRBJ1-3, is as follows: ETGVTQSPTHLIKTRGQQVTLRCSSQSGHNTVSWYQQALGQGPQFIFQYYREEENGRGNFPPRFSGLQFPNYSSELNVNALELDDSALYLCASSGQPSSGNTIYFGEGSWLTVV.

The genes are TRBV11-3 and TRBJ2-1, with 8 nucleotides matching TRBD1. Losses at the gene ends were 5 bases for V and 2 bases for J; bases not matched to a gene: 11. The CDR3 has 17 amino acids. Germline CDR1 is SGHNT and CDR2 is YENEEA. CDR3 in DNA: TGTGCCAGCAGCATAAAGGGACAGGATCCAGCCTACAATGAGCAGTTCTTC. Amino acids: CASSIKGQDPAYNEQFF. Full variable domain (outside the CDR3, taken from reference TRBV11-3 and TRBJ2-1): EAGVVQSPRYKIIEKKQPVAFWCNPISGHNTLYWYLQNLGQGPELLIRYENEEAVDDSQLPKDRFSAERLKGVDSTLKIQPAELGDSAVYLCASSIKGQDPAYNEQFFGPGTRLTVL.

This clone was observed a single time. The chain recombines TRBV4-2 with TRBJ1-2, with D possibly TRBD1 on 5 matching bases. The V and J ends lost 4 bases and 4 bases respectively, with 10 bases between them. The CDR3 spans 13 residues. Germline V gene data show CDR1 as LGHNA and CDR2 as YNFKEQ. The CDR3 bases are TGTGCCAGCAGCCGGGGGGACTCCTATGGCTACACCTTC. Protein sequence: CASSRGDSYGYTF.